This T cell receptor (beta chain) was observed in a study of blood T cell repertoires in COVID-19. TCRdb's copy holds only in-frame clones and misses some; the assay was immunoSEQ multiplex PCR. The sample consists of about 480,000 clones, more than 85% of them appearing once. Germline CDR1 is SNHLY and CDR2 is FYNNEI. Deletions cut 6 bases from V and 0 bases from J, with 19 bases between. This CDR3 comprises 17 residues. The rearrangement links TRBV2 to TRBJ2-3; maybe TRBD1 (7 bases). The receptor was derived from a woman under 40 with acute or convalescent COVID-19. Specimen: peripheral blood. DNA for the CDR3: TGTGCCAGCAGCGCGGGACAGTCAAAACTTAGCACAGATACGCAGTATTTT. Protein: CASSAGQSKLSTDTQYF.